This T cell receptor beta chain was sequenced for a study of blood T cell repertoires in COVID-19. Whole-study context: Sites in the United States, Italy and Spain provided acute and convalescent COVID-19 samples.

Assay used: immunoSEQ multiplex PCR; TCRdb lists only in-frame clones, some missing. The data contain a few hundred thousand clones, roughly four fifths of them seen just once; the ten biggest clones take up roughly 3.5%. Everyone who took part was roughly 18 to 89 years old, and they came from about two dozen US areas. Cohorts were determined from participant-reported clinical history. This sequence was found in a woman in her fifties or sixties who had recovered from COVID-19. The sequenced sample consisted of PBMCs or T cells enriched from blood (not recorded which).

The DNA for the CDR3 is TGTGCCAGCTCAAGACGGGAGGGGGAAAAACTGTTTTTT. Its translation: CASSRREGEKLFF. The J gene is TRBJ1-4, the V gene TRBV27; D perhaps matches TRBD1 (5 bases). This CDR3 has 13 amino acids. The V end lost 8 bases, the J end lost 8 bases, and 15 bases lay between the germline ends. Germline V lookup: CDR1 MNHEY, CDR2 SMNVEV (reference sequence).